The 25 T cell receptor beta chains below all came from one sample that was sequenced in a study of cytomegalovirus exposure and HLA in healthy donors. With 60 Vbeta and 13 Jbeta primers, the PCR was carried out. The data were produced by immunoSEQ multiplex PCR, yet TCRdb's version contains in-frame clones alone and is incomplete. The repertoire holds some 200,000 clones, with about 89% as singletons. Input material: PBMCs. The source of these receptors is a woman between 18 and 29 years old in good health and CMV-seronegative.

This chain joins TRBV11-1 and TRBJ2-5; maybe TRBD2 (6 bases). V was clipped by 1 base and J by 3 bases, with 15 bases between them. This CDR3 contains 16 residues. Germline CDR1 is SGHAT and CDR2 is FQDESV (reference sequence). The CDR3 sequence: CASSLGRANREETQYF. The CDR3 bases are TGTGCCAGCAGCTTAGGGAGGGCCAATCGGGAAGAGACCCAGTACTTC.

V usage is TRBV5-1 and J usage is TRBJ2-7; 14 bases fit TRBD2. The germline V gene encodes CDR1 SGHRS and CDR2 YFSETQ. This CDR3 spans 16 amino acids. Trimming at V came to 3 bases and at J to 7 bases, leaving 9 bases not matched to a gene. CDR3 in amino acids: CASSSGLAGGQGEQYF. CDR3 DNA sequence: TGCGCCAGCAGCTCCGGACTAGCGGGAGGCCAGGGGGAGCAGTACTTC. Variable domain in full (rest from reference TRBV5-1 and TRBJ2-7): KAGVTQTPRYLIKTRGQQVTLSCSPISGHRSVSWYQQTPGQGLQFLFEYFSETQRNKGNFPGRFSGRQFSNSRSEMNVSTLELGDSALYLCASSSGLAGGQGEQYFGPGTRLTVT.

The CDR3 loop is CASSSIRGRGELFF. The CDR3, as DNA: TGTGCCAGCAGCTCTATCAGGGGGCGTGGGGAGCTGTTTTTT. This sequence joins TRBV11-2 and TRBJ2-2; 8 positions match TRBD1. V was pared by 4 bases and J by 8 bases, with 6 bases of the junction left unmatched. CDR1 and CDR2 (germline): SGHAT, FQNNGV. This CDR3 region has 14 residues.

The rearrangement uses TRBV5-1 and TRBJ2-3, with 13 bases identical to TRBD2. The CDR3 has 15 amino acids. Germline loops: CDR1 SGHRS, CDR2 YFSETQ. V was pared by 3 bases and J by 5 bases, with 3 bases of the junction left unmatched. DNA for the CDR3: TGCGCCAGCAGCTGGACTAGCGGGGGTCAAGATACGCAGTATTTT. It translates to CASSWTSGGQDTQYF. Looking up the rest from reference TRBV5-1 and TRBJ2-3 gives the full variable domain: KAGVTQTPRYLIKTRGQQVTLSCSPISGHRSVSWYQQTPGQGLQFLFEYFSETQRNKGNFPGRFSGRQFSNSRSEMNVSTLELGDSALYLCASSWTSGGQDTQYFGPGTRLTVL.

The chain uses TRBV11-2 and TRBJ1-1; possibly TRBD1 for D (5 bases). The CDR3 covers 14 residues. V dropped 5 bases and J dropped 4 bases, with 14 bases sitting between them. Germline assignment: CDR1 SGHAT and CDR2 FQNNGV. CDR3 in amino acids: CASSRGGRTTEAFF. CDR3 coding DNA: TGTGCCAGCAGCCGGGGGGGAAGGACCACTGAAGCTTTCTTT.

V and J are TRBV18 and TRBJ2-1; TRBD1 is a possible D gene (5 bases). Germline CDR1 and CDR2: KGHSH and LQKENI. With 6 bases removed from V and 6 bases from J, the gap between germline ends came to 12 bases. The CDR3 runs to 13 residues. The CDR3 region is CASSPDRTNEQFF. CDR3 DNA sequence: TGTGCCAGCTCGCCCGACAGAACCAATGAGCAGTTCTTC.

The genes are TRBV25-1 and TRBJ2-5; unclear D gene. The J call may be faulty, since TRBJ2-7 better matches the DNA end. The CDR3 runs 12 residues. CDR1 and CDR2 (germline): MGHDK, SYGVNS. CDR3 DNA: TGTGCCAGCAGTGACCACTGGTACGAGCAGTACTTC. It specifies CASSDHWYEQYF.

This clone was counted a few times. The chain employs TRBV27 and TRBJ2-6; TRBD1 might be the D (5 bases). There are 13 residues in the CDR3. Trimming removed 10 bases from V and 0 bases from J, with 7 bases in between. Per germline, CDR1 MNHEY and CDR2 SMNVEV (reference sequence). The CDR3 reads CATRGSGANVLTF. As DNA, the CDR3 is TGTGCCACTAGGGGCTCTGGGGCCAACGTCCTGACTTTC.

This chain uses TRBV10-2 with TRBJ2-1, with D perhaps matching TRBD1 (6 bases). Germline V gene sequence: CDR1 WSHSY, CDR2 SAAADI. The CDR3 is made up of 15 amino acids. Between the trimmed V and J ends, which lost 3 bases and 5 bases, there was a span of 14 bases. The DNA for the CDR3 is TGCGCCAGCAGTGATCCTCTAGGGGGAGACAATGAGCAGTTCTTC. This gives the protein CASSDPLGGDNEQFF.

The chain is built from TRBV25-1 and TRBJ1-2; 11 bases line up with TRBD1. The CDR3 runs 15 residues. Germline V CDR1 and CDR2: MGHDK, SYGVNS. V lost 4 bases, J lost 4 bases, and 5 bases stayed unmatched. CDR3 coding DNA: TGTGCCAGCAGTGCACTCGGACAGGGGGCCTATGGCTACACCTTC. Translated, it gives CASSALGQGAYGYTF.

The rearrangement uses TRBV9 and TRBJ1-4, with D hard to call. The germline gives CDR1 SGDLS, CDR2 YYNGEE. This CDR3 contains 14 residues. With 1 base removed from V and 6 bases from J, the gap between germline ends came to 10 bases. The CDR3 sequence: CASSVSSLDEKLFF. CDR3 bases: TGTGCCAGCAGCGTATCGAGTTTGGATGAAAAACTGTTTTTT.

The chain carries TRBV5-1 and TRBJ2-7, with D possibly being TRBD2 (7 bases). Germline-derived CDR1 and CDR2 are SGHRS and YFSETQ. The V and J ends lost 2 bases and 7 bases respectively, with 22 bases between them. This CDR3 spans 16 amino acids. CDR3 amino acids: CASSFTPPGGPGEQYF. The CDR3 DNA reads as TGCGCCAGCAGCTTTACCCCCCCCGGGGGGCCCGGGGAGCAGTACTTC.

The chain employs TRBV11-2 and TRBJ2-7; D is ambiguous. The CDR3 has 15 residues. The germline gives CDR1 SGHAT, CDR2 FQNNGV. Deletions cut 3 bases from V and 3 bases from J, with 15 bases between. The CDR3 reads CASSFNPEPVYEQYF. CDR3 in DNA: TGTGCCAGCAGCTTCAACCCTGAGCCTGTCTACGAGCAGTACTTC. The full variable domain, its missing parts supplied by reference TRBV11-2 and TRBJ2-7, is EAGVAQSPRYKIIEKRQSVAFWCNPISGHATLYWYQQILGQGPKLLIQFQNNGVVDDSQLPKDRFSAERLKGVDSTLKIQPAKLEDSAVYLCASSFNPEPVYEQYFGPGTRLTVT.

The chain couples TRBV9 to TRBJ2-1; 9 nucleotides line up with TRBD1. CDR1 and CDR2 (germline): SGDLS, YYNGEE. V gave up 3 bases and J gave up 0 bases; unmatched junction bases: 7. The CDR3 loop spans 17 amino acids. DNA of the CDR3: TGTGCCAGCAGCGCGCCCCCGGACAGGGGCTCCTACAATGAGCAGTTCTTC. Protein sequence: CASSAPPDRGSYNEQFF.

This clone is a singleton in its sample. The chain uses TRBV9 and TRBJ1-2, with unresolved D. The CDR3 runs to 12 residues. Germline V lookup: CDR1 SGDLS, CDR2 YYNGEE. The ends were cut back, 5 bases at V and 5 bases at J, with 10 bases in the middle. CDR3 in amino acids: CASRALRYGYTF. The CDR3 DNA reads as TGTGCCAGCAGGGCCCTTCGATATGGCTACACCTTC.

This chain uses TRBV29-1 with TRBJ2-3; D ambiguous. The CDR3 contains 13 residues. Germline V gene sequence: CDR1 SQVTM, CDR2 ANQGSEA. V lost 1 base to trimming and J lost 4 bases, with 9 bases between them. CDR3 in amino acids: CSVEVISPDTQYF. The CDR3 DNA follows: TGCAGCGTTGAAGTAATTAGCCCAGATACGCAGTATTTT.

The chain links TRBV6-5 to TRBJ2-5; possibly TRBD2 for D (6 bases). Germline lookup yields CDR1 MNHEY and CDR2 SVGAGI. The CDR3 is 15 amino acids. V lost 0 bases and J 8 bases, leaving 16 bases between the germline ends. In nucleotides, the CDR3 is TGTGCCAGCAGTTACTCGACTGCCGGCGGGGCAACCCAGTACTTC. It specifies CASSYSTAGGATQYF.

V and J are TRBV30 and TRBJ2-1; 12 nucleotides agree with TRBD2. Germline V gene sequence: CDR1 GTSNPN, CDR2 SVGIG (reference sequence). The ends lost 5 bases at V and 4 bases at J; junction bases unmatched: 3. The CDR3 has 14 amino acids. The CDR3: CAWSGTSGYNEQFF. The CDR3 DNA sequence: TGTGCCTGGTCCGGGACTAGCGGGTACAATGAGCAGTTCTTC. Supplemented by reference TRBV30 and TRBJ2-1, the full variable domain reads SQTIHQWPATLVQPVGSPLSLECTVEGTSNPNLYWYRQAAGRGLQLLFYSVGIGQISSEVPQNLSASRPQDRQFILSSKKLLLSDSGFYLCAWSGTSGYNEQFFGPGTRLTVL.

V usage is TRBV28 and J usage is TRBJ2-7; weak D call: TRBD2 (7 bases). The CDR3 runs 15 residues. V was clipped by 3 bases and J by 7 bases, with 19 bases between them. Germline CDR1 and CDR2: MDHEN and SYDVKM. The CDR3: CASSLGGGRTREQYF. CDR3 DNA: TGTGCCAGCAGTTTGGGGGGCGGGAGAACCCGTGAGCAGTACTTC.

The chain links TRBV18 to TRBJ2-5, with D possibly matching TRBD2 (5 bases). The length of the CDR3 is 16 residues. The V gene lost 2 bases and the J gene lost 5 bases, with 18 bases spanning the gap. Germline CDR1 and CDR2: KGHSH and LQKENI. CDR3 nucleotides: TGTGCCAGCTCACCATCCAGAGACTCCCGGGGTGAGACCCAGTACTTC. It translates to CASSPSRDSRGETQYF.

The gene calls are TRBV5-1 and TRBJ2-7; the match to TRBD2 covers 9 bases. The CDR3 is 14 amino acids. CDR1 and CDR2 from the germline V gene are SGHRS and YFSETQ. Germline trimming cut 3 bases from V and 5 bases from J; bases unmatched to any gene: 6. CDR3 coding DNA: TGCGCCAGCAGCTCAATAGCGGGAGTGAACGAGCAGTACTTC. This codes for CASSSIAGVNEQYF.

V gene TRBV6-5 combines with J gene TRBJ2-7; 16 nucleotides align to TRBD2. CDR1 is MNHEY and CDR2 is SVGAGI in the germline V gene. The CDR3 totals 16 residues. Germline trimming cut 4 bases from V and 6 bases from J; bases unmatched to any gene: 6. CDR3 sequence (DNA): TGTGCCAGCAGTTGGGGACTAGCGGGGGGGCGAGGCGAGCAGTACTTC. Translation gives CASSWGLAGGRGEQYF.

The chain joins TRBV28 to TRBJ1-2; no reliable D call. Looked up from germline, CDR1 is MDHEN and CDR2 is SYDVKM. The CDR3 has 12 amino acids. Deletions cut 2 bases from V and 8 bases from J, with 9 bases between. The CDR3 is CASSLAGQGYTF. The CDR3 coding sequence is TGTGCCAGCAGTTTAGCAGGTCAAGGCTACACCTTC.

The chain is built from TRBV15 and TRBJ1-6; D remains unclear. Trimming took off 2 bases at V and 7 bases at J, with 15 bases between the two ends. This CDR3 is 16 amino acids long. Germline values: CDR1 LNHNV, CDR2 YYDKDF (reference sequence). The CDR3 sequence is CATSRKVGGSNSPLHF. As DNA, the CDR3 is TGTGCCACCAGCAGAAAGGTCGGCGGGTCCAATTCACCCCTCCACTTT.

The chain has TRBV5-1 and TRBJ2-2; 8 nucleotides match TRBD1. Germline V gives CDR1 SGHRS, CDR2 YFSETQ. Trimming took 2 bases from V and 4 from J; bases not matched to a gene: 4. CDR3 length: 15 residues. The CDR3 nucleotides are TGCGCCAGCAGCTTCCCGGACAGGGCCACCGGGGAGCTGTTTTTT. Its protein is CASSFPDRATGELFF.